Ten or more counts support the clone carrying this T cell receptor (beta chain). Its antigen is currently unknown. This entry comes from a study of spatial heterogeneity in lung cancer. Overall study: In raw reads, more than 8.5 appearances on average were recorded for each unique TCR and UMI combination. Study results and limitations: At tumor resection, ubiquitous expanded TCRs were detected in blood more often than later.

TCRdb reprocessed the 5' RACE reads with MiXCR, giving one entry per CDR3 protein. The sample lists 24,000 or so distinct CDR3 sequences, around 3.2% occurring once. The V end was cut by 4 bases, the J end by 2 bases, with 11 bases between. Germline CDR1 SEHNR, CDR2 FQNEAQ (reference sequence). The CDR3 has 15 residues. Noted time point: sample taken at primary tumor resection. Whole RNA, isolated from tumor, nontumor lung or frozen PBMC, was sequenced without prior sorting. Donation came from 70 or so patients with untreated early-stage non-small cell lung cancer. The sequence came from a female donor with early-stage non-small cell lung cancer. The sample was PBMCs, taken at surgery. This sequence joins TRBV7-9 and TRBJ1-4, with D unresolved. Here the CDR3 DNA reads TGTGCCAGCAGCTCCGGAAAGACCACTAATGAAAAACTGTTTTTT. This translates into CASSSGKTTNEKLFF.